This TCR beta chain was sequenced during a study of shared clonotypes between healthy human individuals. Some clones are missing from TCRdb's copy, which holds only in-frame ones; the method was immunoSEQ multiplex PCR. The table shows about 640,000 clones, with 55% to 75% occurring only once. The specimen sequenced was memory CD4+ T cells sorted from blood. Regarding subset: CD45RA-negative fraction. This sequence was found in a woman aged 25 to 45 in good health.

The CDR3 here is CASSPLPSGANVLTF. The CDR3 DNA is TGCGCCAGCAGCCCACTCCCCTCTGGGGCCAACGTCCTGACTTTC. V and J are TRBV4-1 and TRBJ2-6; no firm D call. CDR1 MGHRA and CDR2 YSYEKL come from the germline V gene. Trimming took off 4 bases at V and 0 bases at J, with 7 bases between the two ends. The CDR3 consists of 15 residues.